The 2 T cell receptor beta chains below all came from one sample that was sequenced in a study of OX40 agonist ivuxolimab in advanced cancers. Library creation used the immunoSEQ multiplex PCR assay. This is the immuneACCESS table as TCRdb keeps it, with only in-frame sequences that have V and J called. A part of the clones is gone; compared with another copy, unresolved V genes explain less than half, and the rest is unexplained. The sample table contains just over 60,000 clones; only one count was recorded for around 93% of them. The ten biggest clones cover roughly 12% of the sample. The starting material was CD4+ or CD8+ T cells sorted from blood, obtained in a trial of the OX40 agonist ivuxolimab. Receptors were obtained from an adult with an advanced solid tumor such as melanoma, head and neck, liver or kidney cancer.

The rearrangement uses TRBV19 and TRBJ2-2; no reliable D call. The CDR3 contains 13 residues. CDR1 and CDR2 (germline): LNHDA, SQIVND (reference sequence). V was trimmed by 3 bases and J by 5 bases, leaving 7 bases between them. The CDR3 region is CASSMVRTGELFF. In nucleotides, the CDR3 is TGTGCCAGTAGTATGGTCAGAACCGGGGAGCTGTTTTTT.

This CDR3 is CASSSPPGRNGYTF. CDR3 DNA sequence: TGTGCCAGCAGTTCCCCCCCAGGGCGGAATGGCTACACCTTC. The chain employs TRBV28 and TRBJ1-2; weak D call: TRBD1 (5 bases). CDR3 size: 14 residues. The V gene's germline CDR1 is MDHEN and CDR2 SYDVKM. V gave up 4 bases and J gave up 6 bases, with 15 bases separating them.